These 7 T cell receptor beta chains were all obtained from the same sample, sequenced in a study of cytomegalovirus exposure and HLA in healthy donors. It was with 60 Vbeta and 13 Jbeta primers that the PCR ran. The assay was immunoSEQ multiplex PCR, and TCRdb's table has in-frame clones only and misses some. The data hold over 150,000 clones, with 70% to 90% observed a single time. Sample: PBMCs. The receptors stem from a girl aged 10 to 17 in good health and CMV-seropositive.

This chain uses TRBV12-5 with TRBJ2-7; TRBD1 matches at 9 bases. V was pared by 5 bases and J by 2 bases, with 7 bases of the junction left unmatched. This CDR3 spans 15 amino acids. Germline V gene sequence: CDR1 LGHNT, CDR2 FRNRAP. Written as DNA, the CDR3 is TGTGCTAGTGGTCCAACGGGACAGGGCGCCTACGAGCAGTACTTC. It encodes CASGPTGQGAYEQYF.

The chain couples TRBV13 to TRBJ2-7; D perhaps matches TRBD2 (6 bases). V shed 6 bases and J shed 4 bases, with 16 bases lying between them. Germline loops: CDR1 PRHDT, CDR2 FYEKMQ (reference sequence). The CDR3 loop spans 14 amino acids. In DNA form, the CDR3 reads TGTGCCAGCAGGCGATCCGGGGCGGGGTACGAGCAGTACTTC. Its translation is CASRRSGAGYEQYF.

V usage is TRBV10-1 and J usage is TRBJ1-1, with a weak D call TRBD1 (5 bases). The V gene's germline CDR1 is WNHNN and CDR2 SYGVQD (reference sequence). Trimming left V 0 bases short and J 3 bases short, with 8 bases between. This CDR3 is built from 14 residues. Here the CDR3 reads CASSESAGDTEAFF. CDR3 sequence (DNA): TGCGCCAGCAGTGAGTCCGCGGGGGACACTGAAGCTTTCTTT.

The chain carries TRBV5-6 and TRBJ1-1, with D uncertain. V was cut by 2 bases and J by 0 bases, with 8 bases left in between. The CDR3 is 14 amino acids. Germline V gene data show CDR1 as SGHDT and CDR2 as YYEEEE. In nucleotides, the CDR3 is TGTGCCAGCAGCTTCGGTGAGGTGAACACTGAAGCTTTCTTT. Translation: CASSFGEVNTEAFF.

This clone has a handful of counts. V usage is TRBV12-5 and J usage is TRBJ2-3; 9 bases match TRBD2. V lost 6 bases, J lost 0 bases, and 19 bases stayed unmatched. The germline CDR1 and CDR2 sequences are LGHNT and FRNRAP. The CDR3 runs 20 residues. The CDR3 sequence is CASGPRGLAGTGPSTDTQYF. The CDR3 DNA reads TGTGCTAGTGGGCCTAGGGGGCTAGCGGGGACCGGACCTAGCACAGATACGCAGTATTTT.

This chain links TRBV5-6 with TRBJ2-2, with 7 bases aligning to TRBD1. The V and J ends lost 4 bases and 2 bases, in that order; junction bases with no gene match: 5. Germline CDR1 reads SGHDT; CDR2 reads YYEEEE. The CDR3 loop spans 15 amino acids. DNA for the CDR3: TGTGCCAGCAGCGCCGGGACAGCTAACACCGGGGAGCTGTTTTTT. Translated: CASSAGTANTGELFF.

This clone has just one count. This chain joins TRBV7-2 and TRBJ2-7, with D possibly TRBD1 on 5 matching bases. V lost 4 bases to trimming and J lost 3 bases, with 10 bases between them. The germline gives CDR1 SGHTA, CDR2 FQGNSA. The CDR3 extends over 13 amino acids. CDR3 bases: TGTGCCAGCAGCTCCAGGGTCGACTACGAGCAGTACTTC. It encodes CASSSRVDYEQYF.